This TCR delta chain was recovered during a study of γδ T cells in repeated Plasmodium falciparum infection. Findings and caveats of the study: Over time and infection, Vgamma9/Vdelta2+ repertoires remained highly stable and polyclonal. Malian children's Vdelta2-negative repertoires appeared more expanded and less diverse than Australians'.

This CDR3 has 21 amino acids. CDR1 TSWWSYY and CDR2 QGS come from the germline V gene. Gammadelta T cells were flow-sorted from PBMC into Vgamma9/Vdelta2+ and Vdelta2-negative populations for bulk analysis. This clone was recorded a few times. Antigen specificity is unknown. The TCRdb protein comes from a much larger clone and disagrees with this DNA's translation at residue 18, likely due to a read error; the protein given here is derived from the DNA. Sequencing covered both gamma and delta TCR chains per sample. TCRdb reprocessed the multiplex PCR reads through CATT. Of tens of thousands of delta-chain clones detected, more than 0.85% appear once; the ten largest clones hold 9.6%.

This clonotype was sampled from a pool of human donors (malaria-infected and uninfected, not separated). This sequence joins TRDV1 and TRDJ1; TRDD3 agrees at 13 bases. Sequencing was performed on gamma-delta T cells from blood. Here the CDR3 reads CALGVSYVVYWGIRPTDELIF. In nucleotides, the CDR3 is TGTGCTCTTGGTGTTTCCTACGTGGTGTACTGGGGGATACGACCCACCGATGAACTCATCTTT.